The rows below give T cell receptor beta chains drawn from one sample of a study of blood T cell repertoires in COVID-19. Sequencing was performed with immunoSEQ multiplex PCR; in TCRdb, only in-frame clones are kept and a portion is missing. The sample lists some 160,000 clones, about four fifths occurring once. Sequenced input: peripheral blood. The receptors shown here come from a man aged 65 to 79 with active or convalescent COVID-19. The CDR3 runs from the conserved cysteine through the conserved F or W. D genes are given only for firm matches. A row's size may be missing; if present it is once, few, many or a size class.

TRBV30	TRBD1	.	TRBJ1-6	CAWSLRDRVGSPLHF	TGTGCCTGGAGTCTCCGGGACAGGGTCGGTTCACCCCTCCACTTT
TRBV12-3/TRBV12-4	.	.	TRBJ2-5	CASSDYLGETQYF	TGTGCCAGCAGCGACTACCTCGGGGAGACCCAGTACTTC
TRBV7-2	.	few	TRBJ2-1	CASSLRGASYNEQFF	TGTGCCAGCAGCCTACGGGGGGCCTCCTACAATGAGCAGTTCTTC
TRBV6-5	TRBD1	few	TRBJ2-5	CASRVAGGFEATQYF	TGTGCCAGCAGAGTCGCAGGGGGCTTCGAAGCGACCCAGTACTTC
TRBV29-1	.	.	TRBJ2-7	CSVMIGTPLGEQYF	TGCAGCGTCATGATCGGGACTCCATTGGGGGAGCAGTACTTC
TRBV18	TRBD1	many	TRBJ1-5	CASSARSTGGGNQPQHF	TGTGCCAGCTCAGCTCGATCGACAGGGGGCGGAAATCAGCCCCAGCATTTT
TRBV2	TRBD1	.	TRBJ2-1	CASRRTGTISYNEQFF	TGTGCCAGCAGACGGACAGGGACCATATCCTACAATGAGCAGTTCTTC
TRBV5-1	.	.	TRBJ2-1	CASSATGGNNEQFF	TGCGCCAGCAGCGCCACCGGCGGGAACAATGAGCAGTTCTTC
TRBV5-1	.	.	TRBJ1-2	CASSGSGADYGYTF	TGCGCCAGCAGCGGATCAGGGGCCGACTATGGCTACACCTTC
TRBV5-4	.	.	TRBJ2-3	CASSLAGFGTDTQYF	TGTGCCAGCAGCTTGGCAGGATTTGGCACAGATACGCAGTATTTT